This T cell receptor beta chain stems from a study of cytomegalovirus exposure and HLA in healthy donors. Study-level findings and limits: There were some public TCRs occurring in many donors, but most TCR sequences were rare. According to reports, the classifier identified cytomegalovirus status with high specificity and sensitivity.

This clone was counted once. Its antigen remains unidentified. Repertoires were generated with immunoSEQ multiplex PCR, while TCRdb's copy carries only in-frame clones and drops some. The sample shows 80,000 to 95,000 clones, approximately 96% of them seen only once. This CDR3 spans 14 amino acids. Trimming removed 5 bases from V and 5 bases from J, with 12 bases in between. Germline V gene data show CDR1 as LNHNV and CDR2 as YYDKDF (reference sequence). Sequencing input: PBMCs. The genes are TRBV15 and TRBJ1-4; a possible D gene is TRBD1 (6 bases). The clonotype comes from a woman aged 18-29 years in good health and CMV-seronegative. The CDR3 region has the DNA TGTGCCACCAGCTTCCGGGACAAGAATGAAAAACTGTTTTTT. Translated, it gives CATSFRDKNEKLFF.